Presented here are 4 T cell receptor beta chains from one specimen sequenced in a study of molecular identifiers for immune sequencing clone quantification. TCRdb fed the PCR reads into MiXCR, producing one record per CDR3 protein. Of about half a million distinct CDR3 sequences detected, about 25% appear once; the ten largest clones hold roughly 0.77%. Sequencing was done on a sample of naive CD8+ T cells from blood, with Jurkat cell RNA spiked in. Subset reported: FACS-sorted CD8+CD4-CCR7+CD45RA+ naive T cells. The receptor source for this set is a human donor in good health. Some libraries in this study had Jurkat cell RNA spiked in.

There are many counts of this clonotype. The chain combines TRBV4-3 with TRBJ2-7, with 10 bases fitting TRBD1. Germline values: CDR1 LGHNA, CDR2 YSLEER. V shed 0 bases, J shed 3 bases, and the junction held 5 bases outside the gene matches. There are 16 residues in the CDR3. The CDR3 bases are TGCGCCAGCAGCCAAGATTTGGGACAGGGGAGCTACGAGCAGTACTTC. Translation gives CASSQDLGQGSYEQYF.

The CDR3 region has the DNA TGTGCCTGGAGTGAAGGGATCAGCTCCTACGAGCAGTACTTC. Translating gives CAWSEGISSYEQYF. This rearrangement joins TRBV30 to TRBJ2-7, with D unresolved. Looked up from germline, CDR1 is GTSNPN and CDR2 is SVGIG (reference sequence). The CDR3 is 14 residues long. The ends were cut back, 1 base at V and 0 bases at J, with 10 bases in the middle.

The chain uses TRBV12-3 or TRBV12-4 and TRBJ1-5, with D unclear. The V end was cut by 6 bases, the J end by 2 bases, with 14 bases between. The CDR3 is made up of 15 amino acids. CDR3 region: CASSSQLTGNQPQHF. The CDR3 DNA sequence: TGTGCCAGCAGCTCACAGCTGACGGGCAATCAGCCCCAGCATTTT.

The genes are TRBV24-1 and TRBJ2-5, with TRBD1 identical over 10 bases. Trimming at V came to 4 bases and at J to 2 bases, leaving 9 bases not matched to a gene. Germline V lookup: CDR1 KGHDR, CDR2 SFDVKD. CDR3 length: 17 residues. CDR3 DNA sequence: TGTGCCACCAGTGACTCGGGACAGGGGACCCTTCAAGAGACCCAGTACTTC. Its translation is CATSDSGQGTLQETQYF.